These 19 T cell receptor beta chains share one sample of origin, sequenced in a study of blood T cell repertoires in COVID-19. Measured with immunoSEQ multiplex PCR; TCRdb has only the in-frame clones, and not every one. In the table there are hundreds of thousands of clones, about 90% of which are singletons. Sequencing input: peripheral blood. The receptors derive from a woman between 65 and 79 years old with COVID-19, enrolled during active disease.

The CDR3 loop is CASSTQGASTGELFF. The CDR3 DNA sequence: TGTGCCAGCAGTACCCAGGGGGCGAGCACCGGGGAGCTGTTTTTT. J is TRBJ2-2 and V is TRBV27; 8 positions agree with TRBD1. Germline CDR1 is MNHEY and CDR2 is SMNVEV (reference sequence). With 5 bases clipped from V and 4 bases from J, the junction kept 6 bases outside the gene matches. This CDR3 comprises 15 residues.

In its sample, this clone was seen a few times. This rearrangement joins TRBV4-1 to TRBJ2-5; 13 bases line up with TRBD2. CDR1 MGHRA and CDR2 YSYEKL come from the germline V gene. This CDR3 spans 19 amino acids. V shed 4 bases and J 1 base; nucleotides not matched to a gene: 12. Here the CDR3 reads CASSPGTSGTGIPQETQYF. As DNA, the CDR3 is TGCGCCAGCAGCCCAGGGACTAGCGGGACAGGCATTCCCCAAGAGACCCAGTACTTC.

This clone was seen a few times. The gene calls are TRBV7-9 and TRBJ1-1; TRBD1 matches 9 bases. Trimming cost V 5 bases and J 2 bases; bases outside gene matches: 6. Germline assignment: CDR1 SEHNR and CDR2 FQNEAQ (reference sequence). The CDR3 runs 15 residues. CDR3 in DNA: TGTGCCAGCAGCCGGGACAGGGAGCTAAACACTGAAGCTTTCTTT. Translated, it gives CASSRDRELNTEAFF.

The chain carries TRBV7-9 and TRBJ1-2, with TRBD1 matching over 10 bases. The CDR3 is 14 amino acids. From germline, CDR1 is SEHNR and CDR2 FQNEAQ (reference sequence). Losses at the gene ends were 5 bases for V and 8 bases for J; bases not matched to a gene: 8. CDR3 sequence (DNA): TGTGCCAGCAGCCCGACAGGGGGCTATGGCGGCTACACCTTC. This gives the protein CASSPTGGYGGYTF.

The CDR3 coding sequence is TGTGCCAGCAGTTACTCCCCCGGGACAGGGTTTGAAAAACTGTTTTTT. Translating it yields CASSYSPGTGFEKLFF. This chain uses TRBV6-5 with TRBJ1-4; 9 nucleotides align to TRBD1. Trimming cost V 0 bases and J 7 bases; bases outside gene matches: 6. CDR1 MNHEY and CDR2 SVGAGI come from the germline V gene. The CDR3 is made up of 16 amino acids.

This rearrangement joins TRBV15 to TRBJ1-2, with TRBD1 matching over 7 bases. Germline V gives CDR1 LNHNV, CDR2 YYDKDF (reference sequence). V trimming: 2 bases; J trimming: 4 bases; junction bases outside the gene matches: 4. The CDR3 has 14 amino acids. The CDR3 sequence: CATSRSTGVYGYTF. The CDR3 bases are TGTGCCACCAGCAGATCCACAGGGGTCTATGGCTACACCTTC.

The rearrangement links TRBV19 to TRBJ1-5, with D maybe TRBD1 (6 bases). CDR3 size: 16 residues. Trimming removed 7 bases from V and 0 bases from J, with 16 bases in between. Per germline, CDR1 LNHDA and CDR2 SQIVND (reference sequence). The CDR3 DNA follows: TGTGCCAGTACCTTGACACAGGGTTTTAGCAATCAGCCCCAGCATTTT. It is translated as CASTLTQGFSNQPQHF.

The J gene is TRBJ2-3, the V gene TRBV5-4; D remains unclear. Germline CDR1 reads SGHNT; CDR2 reads YYREEE (reference sequence). The CDR3 has 14 residues. V lost 4 bases and J lost 0, with 9 bases in between. CDR3 sequence reads: CASSPTVSTDTQYF. The CDR3 coding sequence is TGTGCCAGCAGCCCGACTGTTAGCACAGATACGCAGTATTTT.

This chain uses TRBV1 with TRBJ2-3; the table calls TRBD2, which could not be checked here. TRBV1 is described as a pseudogene. The CDR3 extends over 17 amino acids. In nucleotides, the CDR3 is TGCACCAGCATGCCCTTTCGGAGCGGTGAGGGCACAGATACGCAGTATTTT. This gives the protein CTSMPFRSGEGTDTQYF.

The chain has TRBV28 and TRBJ1-2; weak D call: TRBD1 (5 bases). The germline V and J ends were trimmed by 11 bases and 7 bases, with 14 bases remaining between them. In germline, CDR1 is MDHEN, CDR2 SYDVKM. The CDR3 totals 11 residues. The CDR3 loop is CAAEGTSGYTF. Written as DNA, the CDR3 is TGTGCCGCGGAAGGGACTAGTGGCTACACCTTC.

The chain combines TRBV5-4 with TRBJ1-3; 8 bases fit TRBD1. The CDR3 has 14 amino acids. Trimming at V came to 3 bases and at J to 9 bases, leaving 8 bases not matched to a gene. Germline CDR1 and CDR2: SGHNT and YYREEE (reference sequence). The CDR3 reads CASSSTGAGGTIYF. For the CDR3, the DNA is TGTGCCAGCAGCTCGACAGGGGCAGGCGGCACCATATATTTT.

The chain carries TRBV9 and TRBJ1-2; D uncertain. Germline-derived CDR1 and CDR2 are SGDLS and YYNGEE. The CDR3 extends over 14 amino acids. V lost 0 bases to trimming and J lost 2 bases, with 8 bases between them. The CDR3 nucleotides are TGTGCCAGCAGCGTAGCGGCGGAGAACTATGGCTACACCTTC. It is translated as CASSVAAENYGYTF.

This clone appeared a single time. The chain combines TRBV5-1 with TRBJ1-1; D uncertain. The CDR3 length is 14 residues. Trimming took 5 bases from V and 1 from J, leaving 12 bases between them. CDR1 and CDR2 from the germline V gene are SGHRS and YFSETQ. The CDR3 sequence is CASRPQTANTEAFF. The CDR3 DNA is TGCGCCAGCAGACCCCAAACAGCGAACACTGAAGCTTTCTTT.

The V call is TRBV3-1 (or the pseudogene TRBV3-2), the J call TRBJ2-7; TRBD2 aligns across 9 bases. The V segment lost 6 bases and the J segment 0 bases; nucleotides outside the gene matches: 6. Germline-derived CDR1 and CDR2 are LGHDT and YNNKEL (reference sequence). This CDR3 is 15 amino acids long. The CDR3 protein is CASSATSGISYEQYF. CDR3 bases: TGTGCCAGCAGTGCGACTAGCGGCATCTCCTACGAGCAGTACTTC.

The chain combines TRBV11-3 with TRBJ1-1, with a possible D match to TRBD1 (5 bases). CDR1 and CDR2 (germline): SGHNT, YENEEA. This CDR3 contains 13 residues. V dropped 3 bases and J dropped 4 bases, with 9 bases sitting between them. The CDR3, as DNA: TGTGCCAGCAGCTTTACCGGGGGCACTGAAGCTTTCTTT. This translates into CASSFTGGTEAFF.

The chain joins TRBV20-1 to TRBJ2-3; TRBD2 matches at 13 bases. The V segment lost 3 bases and the J segment 2 bases; nucleotides outside the gene matches: 5. This CDR3 spans 16 amino acids. CDR1 and CDR2 from the germline V gene are DFQATT and SNEGSKA (reference sequence). The CDR3 nucleotides read TGCAGTGCTAGTTTCGGGACTAGCGGGAACACAGATACGCAGTATTTT. It is translated as CSASFGTSGNTDTQYF.

This clone was seen a single time. The rearrangement links TRBV5-1 to TRBJ2-1; possibly TRBD2 for D (6 bases). Germline lookup yields CDR1 SGHRS and CDR2 YFSETQ. This CDR3 comprises 14 residues. V shed 2 bases and J shed 3 bases, with 9 bases lying between them. CDR3 sequence: CASSFEGGYNEQFF. Here the CDR3 DNA reads TGCGCCAGCAGCTTTGAGGGAGGCTACAATGAGCAGTTCTTC.

The chain carries TRBV2 and TRBJ2-1; possible D gene TRBD2, 6 bases. The CDR3 has 14 residues. The V end was cut by 4 bases, the J end by 6 bases, with 13 bases between. The germline CDR1 and CDR2 sequences are SNHLY and FYNNEI. Here the CDR3 DNA reads TGTGCCAGCAGTGTATGGCGGGATCGCAATGAGCAGTTCTTC. Amino acids: CASSVWRDRNEQFF.

The table lists this clone with a few counts. The V and J genes are TRBV15 and TRBJ1-2; no clear D. Trimming took off 0 bases at V and 1 base at J, with 15 bases between the two ends. The CDR3 spans 17 residues. Germline V gene lookup returns CDR1 LNHNV and CDR2 YYDKDF (reference sequence). CDR3 residues: CATSRDSGSLINYGYTF. CDR3 bases: TGTGCCACCAGCAGAGATTCCGGTTCACTCATTAACTATGGCTACACCTTC.